This T cell receptor (beta chain) was sequenced in a study of cytomegalovirus exposure and HLA in healthy donors (dated by TCRdb to 2016 to 2017). At the level of the whole study: An earlier analysis of several hundred of the donors reported 276 Gb of sequence data and 100 million to 120 million unique TCR beta sequences obtained from approximately 180 million T cells. In the later analysis, no new phenotypic data were used to find candidate immune exposures; instead, reliance was placed on TCR beta sequences and their occurrence across donors. In a later analysis, previously published TCR beta repertoires from about 640 donors were re-analyzed and high-resolution HLA genotyping was added so that TCR occurrence patterns could be studied. Typing coverage differed by locus: A, B, C, DRB1 and DQB1 were typed in about 620-640 donors, DQA1 in 500 to 550, DPA1 in 606, and DPB1 in 450 to 490. Alongside the repertoire data, information on donor age, sex, ethnicity and CMV serostatus was compiled. Among roughly 400 genotyped donors of the cohort, an average of roughly 230,000 unique TCR beta nucleotide sequences was sequenced per donor, of which 15% to 20% were non-productive. The study combined high-throughput TCR immunosequencing, statistical association of individual TCRs with disease status, and machine learning to predict cytomegalovirus infection status. The study aimed to test whether signatures of past pathogen exposure could be identified by cataloging public T cell receptors. The study used immunosequencing to profile the T cell repertoires of approximately 640 subjects and linked those repertoires to cytomegalovirus serostatus. All discovery cohort repertoires had been generated using a single sequencing platform. The genetic ancestry cluster associated with self-reported Caucasian donors included 81% of the roughly 410 genotyped donors. An earlier analysis of around 580 of the donors used high-throughput TCR beta sequencing to judge whether each TCR beta V gene segment behaved as functional or pseudogenic. Both class I and class II loci were covered by HLA typing, at four-digit resolution. Approximately 300 gigabases of sequencing data and tens of millions of unique TCR sequences were included in an early release covering 500 to 750 HLA-typed donors. Roughly 5 DR-DQ haplotypes were treated as single units for association and clustering because of strong linkage in the cohort. In addition to the first cohort of 650 to 800 subjects, a separate validation cohort of 120 different subjects was used. In a later genetic analysis, genome-wide SNP genotypes for about 65% of the 666 donors were used, and that subset was treated as a discovery cohort.

Library prep was done by the immunoSEQ multiplex PCR assay. The multiplex PCR relied on a mix of 60 forward primers for TCR Vbeta segments and 13 reverse primers for TCR Jbeta segments. A multiplex PCR assay on genomic DNA amplified the CDR3 region of rearranged TCR beta genes. The Illumina HiSeq System was used to sequence the amplified TCR beta libraries as 87-base-pair reads. In the source study's methods: A later analysis counted about 80 million unique TCR beta chains across the roughly 700 repertoires, and roughly 10 million of these chains were shared by at least two donors. A nearest-neighbor algorithm error-corrected the raw reads and collapsed the reads into unique sequences, merging closely related sequences to remove PCR and sequencing errors. To assign V, D and J gene segments, CDR3 sequences were aligned to IMGT reference sequences. For a sequence to be retained, a match of at least six nucleotides was required to both a V gene segment and a J gene segment. A rearrangement was called productive if the CDR3 had no stop codons and remained in frame with V and J, and every other rearrangement was called non-productive. Following IMGT convention, CDR3 was defined as the stretch from the second conserved V-encoded cysteine up to the conserved J-encoded phenylalanine. The earlier analysis of about 640 of the donors excluded any sequence lacking an unambiguous match to a single V gene segment. An earlier analysis of under 750 of the donors called V segments functional above 56.7% productive rearrangements and segregating when the between-donor standard deviation exceeded 5%. A statistical classification framework was developed to diagnose cytomegalovirus status using the catalog of TCR beta chain sequences. V and J gene assignment, in a later analysis, came from comparing TCR nucleotide sequences with IMGT/GENE-DB human TR gene sequences. Using the TCRdist pipeline, a later analysis assigned CDR3 sequences along with most-parsimonious VDJ recombination scenarios. A later analysis defined each TCR beta chain by its CDR3 amino acid sequence plus V-gene family, and excluded reads lacking a unique V-gene family. As a way to deal with suspected cross-contamination and a sequencing artifact, a later analysis dropped over 550 nucleotide sequences that were highly shared and had low generation probability. In a later analysis, a clonal expansion index was calculated for each public chain from normalized within-repertoire ranks of inferred template counts. Generation probabilities in a later analysis came from a VDJ recombination model fitted to out-of-frame rearrangements, and those results were checked against IGoR. In a later analysis, hypergeometric tests were used to score TCR-TCR, TCR-HLA and TCR-CMV co-occurrence, with a repertoire-size bias correction applied to TCR pairs. To estimate false discovery rates, a later analysis permuted the HLA or CMV assignments 20 times. In a later analysis, co-occurring TCRs were grouped using DBSCAN, with TCRdist sequence similarity added in when clustering inside HLA-allele-positive subsets. Repertoires with fewer than 30,000 or more than 120,000 public chains, plus five repertoires with anomalous nucleotide sharing, were excluded from co-occurrence clustering. Not all clones reach the TCRdb copy of this immuneACCESS table, which keeps in-frame sequences only. Checked studies attribute under half of the gap to unresolved V genes and leave the rest unexplained. The DNA was the basis for D and trimming; V, J and clone size are from that table. For this sample the table gives tens of thousands of clones, of which over 70% were detected only once. Together, the top ten hold about 6% of the sample.

As regards this clone: No antigen is known for it. No much larger clone is present one base from it, and per-base qualities are unavailable.

What the research found in general, with its limitations: Immune exposure information for the cohort was limited to CMV serostatus. Roughly uniform sequencing depth across donors was assumed in presence/absence analyses, although this assumption may not hold. When HLA alleles, especially DR and DQ, strongly co-occurred, attributing TCR associations to individual alleles was difficult. Because the 87-base-pair reads could not distinguish some IMGT-functional V segments, including TRBV6-2 and TRBV6-3, those segments were excluded. A few of the identified cytomegalovirus-associated TCR beta chains were confirmed in vitro to be specific for cytomegalovirus antigens. In a later analysis, most CMV-associated TCR beta chains were found to appear HLA-restricted, with HLA associations seemingly driven largely by CMV exposure. The authors suggested that the approach could potentially be generalized to other disease states and immunological phenotypes. In a later genetic analysis, a missense DCLRE1C variant was associated with V-gene and J-gene trimming of TCR beta chains, and the association was replicated in an independent cohort. While some public TCRs were present in many individuals, most TCR sequences turned up only very rarely across donors. The classifier was reported to diagnose cytomegalovirus status with high specificity and sensitivity in both the original cohort and the validation cohort. A further reported finding was that TCR beta sequences accurately predicted the HLA-A and HLA-B alleles for most subjects in the first cohort. The earlier analysis of approximately 560 of the donors excluded roughly 17 rarely observed V segments, including chromosome 9 orphons, because counts were too low. A cluster of highly shared sequence variants was judged likely to represent a technical artifact of the sequencing pipeline. Correlated functional status among segregating V segments might be attributable to linkage disequilibrium, but an unknown experimental factor could not be ruled out. According to a later analysis, TCR association rates differed among HLA loci, with DRB1 alleles showing the most associated TCRs and HLA-C alleles showing the fewest. A later analysis associated about 17,000 TCR beta sequences with specific HLA alleles at a false discovery rate of 0.05. In a later genetic analysis, fewer N-insertions in productive TCRs were reported among donors in an Asian-associated ancestry cluster than the roughly 640-donor mean. Because HLA typing was missing for some donors at each locus, association tests included only the typed subset. In this cohort, only TCR beta chains were sequenced, and detectable features were limited by the absence of alpha or paired-chain data. The study listed 164 TCR beta chains as associated with cytomegalovirus. Broadly in line with IMGT annotations, most TCR beta V segments showed up in productive rearrangements about 87% or about 30% of the time in an earlier analysis of 587 of the donors. Compared with equally common non-associated chains, HLA-associated TCR beta chains in a later analysis were more clonally expanded and had lower generation probabilities. In a later analysis, several top co-occurrence clusters were reported to appear linked to parvovirus B19, influenza, CMV and Epstein-Barr virus.

The cohort consisted of 600 or so healthy bone marrow donors. Cohort members were all nominally healthy when sampled, although unrecorded immune exposures were likely present. The donor was CMV seronegative and was included in the group of a few hundred seronegative cohort members. A peripheral blood sample was collected from each donor, and TCR beta sequencing was performed on peripheral blood mononuclear cells. The Qiagen DNeasy Blood Extraction Kit was used to extract genomic DNA from the blood cell samples. V and J are truncated by 4 bases and 6 bases respectively, leaving an intervening sequence of 7 bases. Taken from cysteine to phenylalanine, the CDR3 has 11 residues. This entry keeps only the CDR3 DNA: 33 bases, framed from base 1. The germline V gene (reference sequence) specifies DFQATT as CDR1 and SNEGSKA as CDR2.

The rearrangement joined TRBV20-1 to TRBJ1-3; the D segment cannot be called with confidence. This clonotype was obtained from a man under 40 in good health and CMV-seronegative. Sequences were obtained from PBMCs. The nucleotides read TGCAGTGCTATGCGGATAAACACCATATATTTT. Translated, it gives CSAMRINTIYF.